The 15 T cell receptor beta chains below come from one sample, sequenced in a study of post-analysis software for immune sequencing data. Unique molecular identifiers had been added to the TCR beta cDNA libraries. TCRdb reprocessed the PCR reads via MiXCR and lists one record per CDR3 protein. The table lists some 370,000 distinct CDR3 sequences, 30% to 45% of them singletons. Overall study findings and caveats: Patients carried a handful of TRBV segments more frequently than controls did, and TRBV5-6, TRBV5-1 and TRBV20-1 were among them.

These receptors have no known antigen. The sample comprised blood. These receptors were obtained from a girl aged 5-17 years with multiple sclerosis.

This clonotype came up a few times. This chain uses TRBV6-1 with TRBJ1-2; D ambiguous. Germline V lookup: CDR1 MNHNS, CDR2 SASEGT. The CDR3 sequence is 11 residues long. V was cut by 5 bases and J by 3 bases, with 4 bases left in between. The chain's CDR3 is CASSRHYGYTF. For the CDR3, the DNA is TGTGCCAGCAGTAGACACTATGGCTACACCTTC.

This clonotype turned up a few times. This chain connects TRBV6-5 to TRBJ2-7; 12 bases align to TRBD2. This CDR3 has 17 amino acids. Germline assignment: CDR1 MNHEY and CDR2 SVGAGI. V was clipped by 4 bases and J by 2 bases; unmatched bases: 9. The CDR3 sequence is CASSSSGGAHFPYEQYF. The DNA of the CDR3 is TGTGCCAGCAGTTCTAGCGGGGGGGCTCATTTTCCCTACGAGCAGTACTTC.

This clonotype has more than one count but fewer than ten. The chain joins TRBV20-1 to TRBJ2-7; D might be TRBD1 (6 bases). V was trimmed by 2 bases and J by 6 bases, leaving 23 bases between them. The CDR3 is 16 residues long. Germline lookup yields CDR1 DFQATT and CDR2 SNEGSKA (reference sequence). The chain's CDR3 is CSARRDTGLWDSEQYF. In DNA, the CDR3 is TGCAGTGCTAGAAGGGACACCGGATTATGGGATTCCGAGCAGTACTTC.

The chain uses TRBV20-1 and TRBJ2-1; a weak D match, TRBD2 (6 bases). Germline V lookup: CDR1 DFQATT, CDR2 SNEGSKA (reference sequence). This CDR3 comprises 15 residues. V lost 1 base, J lost 2 bases, and 12 bases lay in between. For the CDR3, the DNA is TGCAGTGCTAGAGGGCGGGGCCTGACCTACAATGAGCAGTTCTTC. It translates to CSARGRGLTYNEQFF.

This clonotype was found a few times. This chain joins TRBV5-1 and TRBJ2-7; D gene unclear. V lost 0 bases and J 0 bases, leaving 7 bases between the germline ends. Germline CDR1 and CDR2: SGHRS and YFSETQ. This CDR3 comprises 14 residues. The CDR3 DNA is TGCGCCAGCAGCTTGGGGGTTAGCTCCTACGAGCAGTACTTC. This encodes CASSLGVSSYEQYF.

The chain recombines TRBV5-1 with TRBJ1-2; tentative D call: TRBD1 (5 bases). CDR1 and CDR2 (germline): SGHRS, YFSETQ. The ends were cut back, 1 base at V and 0 bases at J, with 10 bases in the middle. The CDR3 has 15 amino acids. Written as DNA, the CDR3 is TGCGCCAGCAGCTTGTTGGGGGGAGCTAACTATGGCTACACCTTC. As protein: CASSLLGGANYGYTF.

J is TRBJ2-3 and V is TRBV6-6; D is uncertain. The ends were cut back, 6 bases at V and 0 bases at J, with 10 bases in the middle. Germline assignment: CDR1 MNHNY and CDR2 SVGAGI (reference sequence). The CDR3 extends over 14 amino acids. CDR3 loop: CASRELSSTDTQYF. For the CDR3, the DNA is TGTGCCAGCAGGGAGTTGTCTAGCACAGATACGCAGTATTTT.

The chain employs TRBV4-1 and TRBJ2-3, with TRBD2 matching over 10 bases. The CDR3 sequence is 16 residues long. Germline V CDR1 and CDR2: MGHRA, YSYEKL. After removal of 1 base from V and 8 bases from J, the junction contained 9 bases not matched to a gene. CDR3 protein: CASSQALAGDRGTQYF. DNA for the CDR3: TGCGCCAGCAGCCAAGCCCTAGCGGGGGACCGGGGTACGCAGTATTTT.

The chain couples TRBV7-9 to TRBJ2-3, with 9 bases matching TRBD2. CDR3 length: 15 amino acids. CDR1 is SEHNR, CDR2 FQNEAQ, per germline (reference sequence). Losses at the gene ends were 5 bases for V and 5 bases for J; bases not matched to a gene: 8. The CDR3 sequence: CASSPWLAGRDTQYF. The CDR3 bases are TGTGCCAGCAGCCCCTGGCTAGCGGGGCGAGATACGCAGTATTTT.

About this clonotype: Given a much more abundant clone one base away, this may be a read error. The chain employs TRBV6-1 and TRBJ2-7; D is unresolved. The CDR3 length is 11 residues. CDR1 is MNHNS, CDR2 SASEGT, per germline. CDR3 sequence: CASSGPYGQYF. In DNA form, the CDR3 reads TGTGCCAGCAGCGGTCCCTACGGGCAGTACTTC.

The sample holds a few counts of this clonotype. The chain carries TRBV7-8 and TRBJ2-3, with a possible D match to TRBD2 (6 bases). Germline assignment: CDR1 SGHVS and CDR2 FQNEAQ. The CDR3 loop spans 14 amino acids. V lost 2 bases to trimming and J lost 4 bases, with 10 bases between them. The CDR3 DNA follows: TGTGCCAGCAGCTTACAGCGGGTCCCAGATACGCAGTATTTT. This codes for CASSLQRVPDTQYF.

The sample holds a few counts of this clonotype. V gene TRBV28 combines with J gene TRBJ1-2, with TRBD1 matching 8 bases. This CDR3 has 15 residues. CDR1 MDHEN and CDR2 SYDVKM come from the germline V gene. The V gene end was trimmed by 1 base and the J gene end by 7 bases; junction bases not matched to a gene: 8. CDR3 amino acids: CASSLSGQARVGYTF. CDR3 nucleotide sequence: TGTGCCAGCAGTTTATCGGGACAGGCCCGTGTTGGCTACACCTTC.

V gene TRBV28 combines with J gene TRBJ1-2, with a possible D match to TRBD1 (5 bases). CDR1 MDHEN and CDR2 SYDVKM come from the germline V gene. The length of the CDR3 is 14 residues. The V end lost 3 bases, the J end lost 1 base, and 9 bases lay between the germline ends. CDR3 residues: CASSFGADNYGYTF. DNA for the CDR3: TGTGCCAGCAGTTTCGGGGCAGATAACTATGGCTACACCTTC.

The chain recombines TRBV7-9 with TRBJ2-5; D is perhaps TRBD2 (5 bases). The germline gives CDR1 SEHNR, CDR2 FQNEAQ (reference sequence). The CDR3 sequence is 13 residues long. The V gene lost 6 bases and the J gene lost 11 bases, with 19 bases spanning the gap. CDR3 region: CASRNSPGNEQYF. In nucleotides, the CDR3 is TGTGCCAGCAGAAACAGTCCGGGAAATGAGCAGTACTTC.

The chain combines TRBV28 with TRBJ2-1; TRBD1 agrees at 7 bases. V lost 5 bases, J lost 3 bases, and 7 bases stayed unmatched. CDR3 length equals 15 residues. The germline gives CDR1 MDHEN, CDR2 SYDVKM. The CDR3 DNA follows: TGTGCCAGCAGTCCACAGGGGACAGACTACAATGAGCAGTTCTTC. This gives the protein CASSPQGTDYNEQFF.